Here is one TCR beta chain with its context. Germline V gene lookup returns CDR1 MDHEN and CDR2 SYDVKM. Trimming took 6 bases from V and 4 from J, leaving 12 bases between them. The length of the CDR3 is 13 residues. This sample was included in a study of blood T cell repertoires in COVID-19. Generated by immunoSEQ multiplex PCR, the TCRdb table keeps only in-frame clones and is missing some. The data contain 400,000 or so clones, 70% to 90% of them singletons. Residents of 24 US areas, aged roughly 18 to 89 years, made up the participants. The sequenced sample consisted of PBMCs or T cells enriched from blood (not recorded which). The clonotype originates from a middle-aged man in a cohort exposed to, infected with or recovered from COVID-19 (not recorded which). The chain has TRBV28 and TRBJ1-1, with D possibly matching TRBD1 (6 bases). The CDR3 protein is CASSPIRGTEAFF. The CDR3 DNA follows: TGTGCCAGCAGCCCGATCAGGGGCACTGAAGCTTTCTTT. The complete variable domain, with remaining parts taken from reference TRBV28 and TRBJ1-1, reads DVKVTQSSRYLVKRTGEKVFLECVQDMDHENMFWYRQDPGLGLRLIYFSYDVKMKEKGDIPEGYSVSREKKERFSLILESASTNQTSMYLCASSPIRGTEAFFGQGTRLTVV.